Following are 15 T cell receptor beta chains from one sample sequenced in a study of OX40 agonist ivuxolimab in advanced cancers. The table came from immunoSEQ multiplex PCR; TCRdb's copy has only in-frame clones and leaves some out. Here the sample spans approximately 99,000 clones, roughly nine tenths being singletons. Sequences were derived from CD4+ or CD8+ T cells sorted from blood, sampled in a trial of the OX40 agonist ivuxolimab. The receptors originated from an adult with an advanced solid tumor such as melanoma, head and neck, liver or kidney cancer.

V and J are TRBV6-5 and TRBJ1-5, with D possibly being TRBD1 (5 bases). V dropped 8 bases and J dropped 0 bases, with 14 bases sitting between them. This CDR3 is built from 15 residues. Germline loops: CDR1 MNHEY, CDR2 SVGAGI. The CDR3 DNA follows: TGTGCCAGCGGGGGACTACCTAATAGCAATCAGCCCCAGCATTTT. Encoded protein: CASGGLPNSNQPQHF.

The chain combines TRBV7-9 with TRBJ2-1; 7 bases match TRBD1. From germline, CDR1 is SEHNR and CDR2 FQNEAQ (reference sequence). Trimming removed 5 bases from V and 5 bases from J; junction bases left unmatched: 12. The CDR3 totals 16 residues. The CDR3: CASSDTTGVLDNEQFF. CDR3 sequence (DNA): TGTGCCAGCAGCGACACCACAGGGGTCCTAGACAATGAGCAGTTCTTC. Complete variable domain (other parts from reference TRBV7-9 and TRBJ2-1): DTGVSQNPRHKITKRGQNVTFRCDPISEHNRLYWYRQTLGQGPEFLTYFQNEAQLEKSRLLSDRFSAERPKGSFSTLEIQRTEQGDSAMYLCASSDTTGVLDNEQFFGPGTRLTVL.

The rearrangement joins TRBV7-2 to TRBJ1-5, with 7 bases aligning to TRBD1. The CDR3 is made up of 15 amino acids. Germline lookup yields CDR1 SGHTA and CDR2 FQGNSA. V lost 3 bases and J lost 5; bases outside the gene matches: 7. For the CDR3, the DNA is TGTGCCAGCAGCTTCGACAGGGAGGTTCATCAGCCCCAGCATTTT. Residues: CASSFDREVHQPQHF.

The V call is TRBV5-8, the J call TRBJ1-2; 7 nucleotides match TRBD1. Germline CDR1 and CDR2: SGHTS and YDEGEE. The CDR3 has 14 amino acids. Unmatched junction bases numbered 9, after V lost 1 base and J lost 9 bases. Here the CDR3 reads CASSLTPGGESYTF. CDR3 nucleotides: TGTGCCAGCAGCTTGACGCCAGGGGGTGAGAGCTACACCTTC.

This chain joins TRBV27 and TRBJ1-1; D might be TRBD1 (6 bases). V was pared by 1 base and J by 0 bases, with 15 bases between. This CDR3 has 17 amino acids. Germline V gene data show CDR1 as MNHEY and CDR2 as SMNVEV (reference sequence). The CDR3 DNA reads as TGTGCCAGCAGTTTATGGGGGGGCAGTCGTATGAACACTGAAGCTTTCTTT. Protein sequence: CASSLWGGSRMNTEAFF.

This clone was detected only a few times. The gene calls are TRBV30 and TRBJ1-4; 8 nucleotides match TRBD1. V lost 0 bases and J lost 3; bases outside the gene matches: 3. CDR1 and CDR2 from the germline V gene are GTSNPN and SVGIG (reference sequence). This CDR3 comprises 15 residues. The CDR3 DNA reads TGTGCCTGGAGTGTTCACAGGGGGTCTAATGAAAAACTGTTTTTT. Protein product: CAWSVHRGSNEKLFF.

The sample holds one count of this clone. The J gene is TRBJ1-2, the V gene TRBV7-8; no firm D call. This CDR3 comprises 15 residues. V gave up 5 bases and J gave up 6 bases, with 19 bases separating them. Looked up from germline, CDR1 is SGHVS and CDR2 is FQNEAQ. The CDR3 DNA reads TGTGCCAGCAGCCCGACCTTAGGAGGGTCGGATGGCTACACCTTC. Amino acids: CASSPTLGGSDGYTF.

This chain uses TRBV6-5 with TRBJ2-6; possibly TRBD1 for D (5 bases). The germline V gene has CDR1 MNHEY and CDR2 SVGAGI. The CDR3 contains 15 residues. V lost 6 bases, J lost 4 bases, and 13 bases lay in between. The CDR3 sequence is CASSLTRTGANVLTF. CDR3 DNA sequence: TGTGCCAGCAGCCTGACAAGGACAGGGGCCAACGTCCTGACTTTC.

The chain couples TRBV5-1 to TRBJ1-2; D call uncertain. CDR1 is SGHRS, CDR2 YFSETQ, per germline. The CDR3 is made up of 14 amino acids. V was shortened by 0 bases and J by 7 bases, with 13 bases between the two germline ends. The CDR3 DNA is TGCGCCAGCAGCTTGGCCGCAGGATCCTCTGGCTACACCTTC. Translated: CASSLAAGSSGYTF.

In its sample, this clone was seen once. This chain uses TRBV10-3 with TRBJ1-5, with D perhaps matching TRBD1 (5 bases). Germline CDR1 ENHRY, CDR2 SYGVKD. Trimming removed 5 bases at V and 0 bases at J, with 11 bases between. This CDR3 is 15 amino acids long. The CDR3, as DNA: TGTGCCATCAGTTCCGGGACTGATAGCAATCAGCCCCAGCATTTT. It yields the protein CAISSGTDSNQPQHF.

The chain couples TRBV18 to TRBJ2-1, with 8 positions matching TRBD1. The CDR3 contains 16 residues. With 1 base clipped from V and 5 bases from J, the junction kept 7 bases outside the gene matches. Germline values: CDR1 KGHSH, CDR2 LQKENI. In DNA, the CDR3 is TGTGCCAGCTCACCACTCGGACAGGGCGGACACAATGAGCAGTTCTTC. It is translated as CASSPLGQGGHNEQFF.

On this clone: This specimen includes other DNA sequences encoding the same CDR3. The V gene is TRBV6-5, the J gene TRBJ1-1, with D uncertain. The V and J ends lost 0 bases and 1 base respectively, with 3 bases between them. The CDR3 is made up of 13 amino acids. Germline-derived CDR1 and CDR2 are MNHEY and SVGAGI. The CDR3 DNA follows: TGTGCCAGCAGTTACTCGCGGAACACTGAAGCTTTCTTT. Translated: CASSYSRNTEAFF.

The rearrangement links TRBV7-6 to TRBJ1-5; TRBD1 agrees at 9 bases. With V trimmed by 5 bases and J by 7 bases, 9 bases remained unmatched. The germline V gene encodes CDR1 SGHVS and CDR2 FNYEAQ. CDR3 length equals 15 residues. The CDR3 region is CASSPYRGQGQPQHF. CDR3 nucleotide sequence: TGTGCCAGCAGCCCATACAGGGGGCAGGGGCAGCCCCAGCATTTT.

This CDR3 reads CAWSAGPQPQHF. The DNA of the CDR3 is TGTGCCTGGAGCGCAGGGCCTCAGCCCCAGCATTTT. The chain recombines TRBV30 with TRBJ1-5; D might be TRBD1 (5 bases). CDR3 size: 12 residues. Germline V gives CDR1 GTSNPN, CDR2 SVGIG (reference sequence). Trimming removed 3 bases from V and 6 bases from J, with 9 bases in between.

This sequence joins TRBV27 and TRBJ1-1; D gene ambiguous. Trimming left V 3 bases short and J 2 bases short, with 7 bases between. The CDR3 extends over 13 amino acids. Germline V gene lookup returns CDR1 MNHEY and CDR2 SMNVEV (reference sequence). The DNA of the CDR3 is TGTGCCAGCAGTTTTTGGGCTAACACTGAAGCTTTCTTT. It encodes CASSFWANTEAFF.